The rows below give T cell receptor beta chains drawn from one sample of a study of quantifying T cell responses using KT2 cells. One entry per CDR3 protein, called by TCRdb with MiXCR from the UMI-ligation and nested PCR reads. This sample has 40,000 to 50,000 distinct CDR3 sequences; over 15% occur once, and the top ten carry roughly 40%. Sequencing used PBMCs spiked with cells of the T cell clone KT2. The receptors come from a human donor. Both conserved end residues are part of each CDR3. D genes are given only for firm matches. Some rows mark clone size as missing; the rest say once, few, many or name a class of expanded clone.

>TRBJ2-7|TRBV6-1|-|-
CASSESEEGSYEQYF
TGTGCCAGCAGTGAATCAGAGGAAGGTAGCTACGAGCAGTACTTC
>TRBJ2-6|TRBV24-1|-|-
CATSAPGRSSGANVLTF
TGTGCCACCAGTGCCCCCGGACGGAGCTCTGGGGCCAACGTCCTGACTTTC
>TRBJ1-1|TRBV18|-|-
CASSPRLTDEAFF
TGTGCCAGCTCCCCACGTTTAACTGACGAAGCTTTCTTT
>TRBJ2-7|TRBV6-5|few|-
CASSAPGDSDEQYF
TGTGCCAGCAGTGCCCCAGGGGATAGCGACGAGCAGTACTTC
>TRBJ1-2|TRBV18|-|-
CASSSMREIYGYTF
TGTGCCAGCTCATCCATGAGGGAGATCTATGGCTACACCTTC
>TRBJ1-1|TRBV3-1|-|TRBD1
CASSRDRGQSDTEAFF
TGTGCCAGCAGCCGGGACAGGGGTCAGAGTGATACTGAAGCTTTCTTT
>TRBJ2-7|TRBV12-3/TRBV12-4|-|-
CASSRQGAEQYF
TGTGCCAGCAGCAGGCAGGGAGCCGAGCAGTACTTC
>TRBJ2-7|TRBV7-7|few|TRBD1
CASSLRSQGAKMTYEQYF
TGTGCCAGCAGCTTACGGTCACAGGGGGCAAAGATGACCTACGAGCAGTACTTC
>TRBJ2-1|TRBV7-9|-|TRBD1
CASSYPGTGNINEQFF
TGTGCCAGCAGTTACCCCGGGACAGGGAATATCAATGAGCAGTTCTTC
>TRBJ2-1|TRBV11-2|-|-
CASSPPYRGIYNEQFF
TGTGCCAGCAGCCCACCCTACAGAGGGATATACAATGAGCAGTTCTTC
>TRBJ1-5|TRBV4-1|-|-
CASSQDLWPGGSNQPQHF
TGCGCCAGCAGCCAAGATTTGTGGCCCGGCGGAAGCAATCAGCCCCAGCATTTT
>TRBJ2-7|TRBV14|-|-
CASSPPGASEQYF
TGTGCCAGCAGCCCCCCGGGCGCCTCCGAGCAGTACTTC
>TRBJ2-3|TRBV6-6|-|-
CASRRDSRGDGTDTQYF
TGTGCCAGCAGGCGGGACTCCAGGGGTGATGGCACAGATACGCAGTATTTT
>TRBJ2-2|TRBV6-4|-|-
CASSTEGVTGELFF
TGTGCCAGCAGTACTGAAGGGGTCACCGGGGAGCTGTTTTTT